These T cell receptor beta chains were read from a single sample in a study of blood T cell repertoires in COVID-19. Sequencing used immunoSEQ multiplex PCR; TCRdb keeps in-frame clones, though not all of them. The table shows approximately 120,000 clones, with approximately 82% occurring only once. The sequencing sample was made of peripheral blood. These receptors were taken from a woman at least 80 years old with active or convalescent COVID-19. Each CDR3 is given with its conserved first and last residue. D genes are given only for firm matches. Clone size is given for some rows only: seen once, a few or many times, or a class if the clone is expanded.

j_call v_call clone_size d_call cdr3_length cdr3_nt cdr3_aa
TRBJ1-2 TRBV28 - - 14 TGTGCCAGCAGTTTATCTCCTACGAACTATGGCTACACCTTC CASSLSPTNYGYTF
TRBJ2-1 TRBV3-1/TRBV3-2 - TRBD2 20 TGTGCCAGCAGCCAAGTTTCGGGACTAGCGGGACTTGACCTCTACAATGAGCAGTTCTTC CASSQVSGLAGLDLYNEQFF
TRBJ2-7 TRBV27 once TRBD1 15 TGTGCCAGCAGAAGAAGGACAGGGGGCGCCTACGAGCAGTACTTC CASRRRTGGAYEQYF
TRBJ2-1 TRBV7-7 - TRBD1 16 TGTGCTAGCAGCTTAGGTGCGGGACAGGGTTACAATGAGCAGTTCTTC CASSLGAGQGYNEQFF
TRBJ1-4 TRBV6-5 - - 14 TGTGCCAGCAGTCAACTCCAGGGCCTGGAAAAACTGTTTTTT CASSQLQGLEKLFF
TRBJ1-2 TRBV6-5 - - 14 TGTGCCAGCAGAGTCCAGGGCTTTAACTATGGCTACACCTTC CASRVQGFNYGYTF
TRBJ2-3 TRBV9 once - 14 TGTGCCAGCAGCATTAGCGGAACCACAGATACGCAGTATTTT CASSISGTTDTQYF
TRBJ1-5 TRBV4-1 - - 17 TGCGCCAGCAGCCAAGATGGAGGCAGGGGTAGCAATCAGCCCCAGCATTTT CASSQDGGRGSNQPQHF
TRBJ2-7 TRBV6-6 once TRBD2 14 TGTGCCAGCAGCGACGGACTAGCCGACTACGAGCAGTACTTC CASSDGLADYEQYF
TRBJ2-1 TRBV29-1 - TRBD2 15 TGCAGCTTCCTGTTTGGTAGCGGGAGGTACAATGAGCAGTTCTTC CSFLFGSGRYNEQFF
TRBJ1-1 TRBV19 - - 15 TGTGCCAGTAGTATAGGGGCGGACAGAAACACTGAAGCTTTCTTT CASSIGADRNTEAFF
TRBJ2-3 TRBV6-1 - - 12 TGTGCCAGCAGTGAACACTCAGATACGCAGTATTTT CASSEHSDTQYF
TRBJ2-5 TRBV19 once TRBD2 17 TGTGCCAGTAGTATAGGACTAGCGGGTGCGAATGGAGAGACCCAGTACTTC CASSIGLAGANGETQYF
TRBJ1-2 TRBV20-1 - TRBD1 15 TGCAGTGCTAGTACCCCCGCAGGGGGCACCTATGGCTACACCTTC CSASTPAGGTYGYTF
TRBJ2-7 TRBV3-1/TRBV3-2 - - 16 TGTGCCAGCAGCCAAGAGGTAGTTTCAGGTTCCTACGAGCAGTACTTC CASSQEVVSGSYEQYF
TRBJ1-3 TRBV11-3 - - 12 TGTGCCAGCAGCTCGGGGACTAACACCATATATTTT CASSSGTNTIYF
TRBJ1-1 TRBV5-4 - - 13 TGTGCCAGCAGCTTTCAGGGGAACACTGAAGCTTTCTTT CASSFQGNTEAFF
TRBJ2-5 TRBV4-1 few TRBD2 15 TGCGCCAGCAGCCAAGGTGCGGGAGACCAAGAGACCCAGTACTTC CASSQGAGDQETQYF
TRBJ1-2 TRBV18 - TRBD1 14 TGTGCCAGCTCACCCTCGGACAGGGGAGGCGGCTACACCTTC CASSPSDRGGGYTF
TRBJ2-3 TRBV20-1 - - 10 TGCAGTGCTAGTCGAGATACGCAGTATTTT CSASRDTQYF
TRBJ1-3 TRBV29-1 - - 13 TGCAGCGTTGGCGCGGGTTCTGGAAACACCATATATTTT CSVGAGSGNTIYF
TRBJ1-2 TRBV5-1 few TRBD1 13 TGCGCCAGCAGCCAGACAGGGGGCTATGGCTACACCTTC CASSQTGGYGYTF
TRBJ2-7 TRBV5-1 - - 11 TGCGCCAGCAGCTTCCACTACGAGCAGTACTTC CASSFHYEQYF
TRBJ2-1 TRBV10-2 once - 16 TGCGCCAGCCATACCTCACAGGGTCACCCCTACAATGAGCAGTTCTTC CASHTSQGHPYNEQFF
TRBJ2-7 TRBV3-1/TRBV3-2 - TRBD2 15 TGTGCCAGCAGCCAACCCGGGACTAGGGTCTACGAGCAGTACTTC CASSQPGTRVYEQYF
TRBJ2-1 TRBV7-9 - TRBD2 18 TGTGCCAGCAGCTTAGGGGCTAGCGGGTATAGCTCCTACAATGAGCAGTTCTTC CASSLGASGYSSYNEQFF
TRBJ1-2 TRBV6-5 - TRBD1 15 TGTGCCAGCAGTTATCGGGACAGCAGAAACTATGGCTACACCTTC CASSYRDSRNYGYTF
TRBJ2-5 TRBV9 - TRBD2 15 TGTGCCAGCAGCGTAGCTAGCGGGAGGGCAGAGACCCAGTACTTC CASSVASGRAETQYF
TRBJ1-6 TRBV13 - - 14 TGTGCCAGCAGCTTAGTTAGGGGCAATTCACCCCTCCACTTT CASSLVRGNSPLHF
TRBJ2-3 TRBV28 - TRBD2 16 TGTGCCAGCAGTTTGACTAGCGGGGAAAGCACAGATACGCAGTATTTT CASSLTSGESTDTQYF
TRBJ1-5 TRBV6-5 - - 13 TGTGCCAGCAGTTACTCGACAGCTCAGCCCCAGCATTTT CASSYSTAQPQHF
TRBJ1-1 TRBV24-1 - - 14 TGTGCCACCAGCTCAGGGGTAATGAACACTGAAGCTTTCTTT CATSSGVMNTEAFF
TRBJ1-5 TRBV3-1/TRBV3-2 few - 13 TGTGCCAGCAGCCAAATCCTGAATCAGCCCCAGCATTTT CASSQILNQPQHF
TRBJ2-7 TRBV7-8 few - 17 TGTGCCAGCAGCTTAGGGACCATAGCGGGGACAGCCTACGAGCAGTACTTC CASSLGTIAGTAYEQYF
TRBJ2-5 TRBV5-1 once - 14 TGCGCCAGCAGCTTGGGAGGGTATCAAGAGACCCAGTACTTC CASSLGGYQETQYF
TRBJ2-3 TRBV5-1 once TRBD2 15 TGCGCCAGCAGCTTGTGGCTAGCGGAAGGGGATACGCAGTATTTT CASSLWLAEGDTQYF
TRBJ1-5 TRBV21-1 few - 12 TGTGCCAGCACGGTCCTCAATCAGCCCCAGCATTTT CASTVLNQPQHF
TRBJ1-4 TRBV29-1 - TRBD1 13 TGCAGCGTCGGACAGGGGGCAGGTGAAAAACTGTTTTTT CSVGQGAGEKLFF
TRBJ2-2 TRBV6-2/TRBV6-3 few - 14 TGTGCCAGCAGTTTACGTCGCCAGACCGGGGAGCTGTTTTTT CASSLRRQTGELFF
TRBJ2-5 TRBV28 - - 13 TGTGCCAGCAGTTCGCCAGGGATGAAGACCCAGTACTTC CASSSPGMKTQYF
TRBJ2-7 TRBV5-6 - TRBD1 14 TGTGCCAGCAGCTTGGCGCAGGGGGCCGGCGAGCAGTACTTC CASSLAQGAGEQYF
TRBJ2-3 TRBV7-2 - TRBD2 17 TGTGCCAGCAGCTTAGAAACTAGCGGGAGGCCTAGAGATACGCAGTATTTT CASSLETSGRPRDTQYF
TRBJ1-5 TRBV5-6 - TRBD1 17 TGTGCCAGCAGCTCTGAGATGGACAGGGGGTTGAATCAGCCCCAGCATTTT CASSSEMDRGLNQPQHF
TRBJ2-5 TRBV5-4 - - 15 TGTGCCAGCAGCTTGGCCGCCCAGGGCCAAGAGACCCAGTACTTC CASSLAAQGQETQYF
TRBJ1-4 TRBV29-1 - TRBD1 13 TGCAGCGTGGGACAGCAACCTAATGAAAAACTGTTTTTT CSVGQQPNEKLFF
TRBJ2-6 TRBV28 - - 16 TGTGCCAGCAGCGTACAGGGGGGGGCTGGGGCCAACGTCCTGACTTTC CASSVQGGAGANVLTF